This TCR beta chain was retrieved from a study of response to subunit inactivated influenza vaccine. Study results and limitations: The authors put forward the suggestion that each seasonal influenza vaccination may bring in only a limited number of new T cells.

V was clipped by 0 bases and J by 0 bases, with 12 bases between them. Germline V CDR1 and CDR2: DFQATT, SNEGSKA (reference sequence). The CDR3 is 16 amino acids. In this sample, this clonotype turned up a few times. Its specificity is unknown. TCRdb reanalysed the RT-PCR reads using MiXCR and keeps one entry per CDR3 protein. Of approximately 500,000 distinct CDR3 sequences in the sample, 13% to 15% were seen once. The clonotype comes from a man aged 50 to 60 who received an inactivated influenza vaccine. The J gene is TRBJ2-1, the V gene TRBV20-1, with unresolved D. Sequenced here: PBMCs from blood, sampled less than 13 days after vaccination. This CDR3 is CSARDSVMGSYNEQFF. Here the CDR3 DNA reads TGCAGTGCTAGAGATTCAGTGATGGGCTCCTACAATGAGCAGTTCTTC.